This is a list of T cell receptor beta chains from one sample in a study of blood T cell repertoires in COVID-19. Using immunoSEQ multiplex PCR, the repertoire was profiled, and TCRdb retains in-frame clones only, with some absent. The sample lists 400,000 to 550,000 clones; nearly 90% were seen once. Sequenced input: PBMCs or T cells enriched from blood (not recorded which). The source of these receptors is a young woman with acute COVID-19. Each CDR3 is given with its conserved first and last residue. A D gene is named only where the DNA matches it firmly. Not all rows give a size; the values are once, few, many and, for expanded clones, a class.

cdr3_aa cdr3_nt clone_size j_call v_call d_call
CASSFWSGQFTGELFF TGTGCCAGCAGTTTCTGGTCCGGACAGTTCACCGGGGAGCTGTTTTTT NA TRBJ2-2 TRBV6-2/TRBV6-3 NA
CASSLGREALQPQHF TGTGCCAGCAGTTTAGGCAGGGAGGCTTTGCAGCCCCAGCATTTT NA TRBJ1-5 TRBV28 NA
CASSQDTGVGGYTF TGCGCCAGCAGCCAAGATACAGGGGTTGGAGGCTACACCTTC NA TRBJ1-2 TRBV4-3 TRBD1
CASSQGASNQPQHF TGTGCCAGCAGCCAGGGGGCTAGCAATCAGCCCCAGCATTTT NA TRBJ1-5 TRBV3-1/TRBV3-2 NA
CAISEGGGSEAFF TGTGCCATCAGTGAGGGGGGGGGAAGTGAAGCTTTCTTT few TRBJ1-1 TRBV10-3 NA
CASSPSGDSEAFF TGTGCCAGCTCACCATCCGGCGACAGTGAAGCTTTCTTT few TRBJ1-1 TRBV18 NA
CASSLNHGGRANNEQFF TGTGCCAGCAGCCTTAACCACGGCGGGAGGGCCAACAATGAGCAGTTCTTC NA TRBJ2-1 TRBV7-2 TRBD2
CASSKSGQPQETQYF TGTGCCAGCAGCAAATCGGGACAGCCACAAGAGACCCAGTACTTC NA TRBJ2-5 TRBV7-2 TRBD1
CASRGDTRVQGDNEKLFF TGTGCCAGCAGGGGGGACACCAGGGTGCAGGGAGATAATGAAAAACTGTTTTTT NA TRBJ1-4 TRBV2 NA
CASSTPGQGKAGELFF TGTGCCAGCAGTACGCCGGGACAGGGGAAGGCCGGGGAGCTGTTTTTT NA TRBJ2-2 TRBV28 TRBD1
CSVEVQGKGGYTF TGCAGCGTTGAAGTACAGGGGAAGGGTGGCTACACCTTC NA TRBJ1-2 TRBV29-1 TRBD1
CATSDLGSPEAFF TGTGCCACCAGTGATTTGGGTAGTCCTGAAGCTTTCTTT NA TRBJ1-1 TRBV24-1 NA
CASSLPHRLYYEQYF TGTGCCAGCAGCTTGCCCCACAGGTTGTACTACGAGCAGTACTTC NA TRBJ2-7 TRBV12-1 NA
CASSLALQGPSYEQYF TGTGCCAGCAGCTTAGCGCTTCAGGGGCCCTCCTACGAGCAGTACTTC NA TRBJ2-7 TRBV7-2 NA
CASSQATGNHGYTF TGTGCCAGCAGCCAGGCAACAGGGAACCATGGCTACACCTTC NA TRBJ1-2 TRBV3-1/TRBV3-2 NA
CASSLYLGQAYTEAFF TGTGCCAGCAGCTTATACCTCGGACAGGCTTACACTGAAGCTTTCTTT NA TRBJ1-1 TRBV5-4 TRBD1
CASSFSWSSSGNTIYF TGTGCCAGCAGCTTCTCTTGGAGTAGCTCTGGAAACACCATATATTTT NA TRBJ1-3 TRBV7-8 NA
CASTLPGSYTGELFF TGTGCCAGCACCCTGCCCGGGTCTTACACCGGGGAGCTGTTTTTT NA TRBJ2-2 TRBV21-1 NA
CASSQALQLCGYTF TGCGCCAGCAGCCAAGCCCTCCAACTATGCGGCTACACCTTC NA TRBJ1-2 TRBV4-1 NA
CASSVGDRDGYTF TGTGCCAGCAGCGTAGGGGACAGAGATGGCTACACCTTC NA TRBJ1-2 TRBV9 TRBD1
CARNMEGLGPQGSTEAFF TGCGCCAGAAATATGGAAGGGTTGGGGCCTCAAGGGTCCACTGAAGCTTTCTTT NA TRBJ1-1 TRBV23-1 NA
CASSVEGTEIDEQFF TGTGCCAGCAGCGTAGAAGGGACTGAAATCGATGAGCAGTTCTTC NA TRBJ2-1 TRBV9 NA
CASTWTGGKSPLHF TGTGCCAGCACTTGGACAGGGGGAAAGTCACCCCTCCACTTT NA TRBJ1-6 TRBV6-5 TRBD1
CASRSPGTGGGGYTF TGTGCCAGCAGATCGCCCGGGACAGGGGGCGGTGGCTACACCTTC NA TRBJ1-2 TRBV28 TRBD1
CASSPPPPGQQNNSPLHF TGTGCCAGCAGTCCGCCCCCCCCGGGACAGCAAAATAATTCACCCCTCCACTTT NA TRBJ1-6 TRBV28 TRBD1
CASSRTGVSGANVLTF TGTGCCAGCAGCAGAACAGGGGTCTCTGGGGCCAACGTCCTGACTTTC NA TRBJ2-6 TRBV5-5 TRBD1
CASGLGHSGSSYNEQFF TGTGCTAGTGGTTTGGGCCATAGCGGGAGCTCCTACAATGAGCAGTTCTTC NA TRBJ2-1 TRBV12-5 TRBD2
CASSQGRRERETQYF TGCGCCAGCAGCCAAGGACGGCGGGAGCGGGAGACCCAGTACTTC NA TRBJ2-5 TRBV4-1 TRBD2
CASRGTTDGYTF TGTGCCAGCAGGGGGACAACGGATGGCTACACCTTC NA TRBJ1-2 TRBV12-3/TRBV12-4 NA
CASGVTGALGNEQFF TGTGCCAGCGGAGTCACAGGGGCTTTAGGGAATGAGCAGTTCTTC NA TRBJ2-1 TRBV9 TRBD1
CAWSKPGNHRNSPLHF TGTGCCTGGAGTAAGCCGGGAAATCACCGAAATTCACCCCTCCACTTT NA TRBJ1-6 TRBV30 NA
CASRKPGGAIYF TGTGCCAGTAGGAAGCCTGGCGGGGCCATATATTTT NA TRBJ1-3 TRBV19 NA
CASSLGQGDSYEQYF TGTGCCAGCAGCCTGGGACAGGGGGACTCCTACGAGCAGTACTTC NA TRBJ2-7 TRBV9 TRBD1
CASSYADRAKNIQYF TGTGCCAGCAGTTACGCGGACAGAGCCAAAAACATTCAGTACTTC NA TRBJ2-4 TRBV6-2/TRBV6-3 NA
CASSQDVIGGRGREQYF TGTGCCAGCAGCCAAGACGTAATTGGCGGGAGAGGTCGCGAGCAGTACTTC NA TRBJ2-7 TRBV14 TRBD2
CASSEVRTETEAFF TGTGCCAGCAGTGAAGTCAGGACAGAAACTGAAGCTTTCTTT once TRBJ1-1 TRBV6-1 NA
CASSLGGAPGNTIYF TGTGCCAGCAGTTTGGGGGGGGCCCCTGGAAACACCATATATTTT once TRBJ1-3 TRBV28 NA
CASSEGQGTPYSNQPQHF TGTGCCAGCAGTGAAGGACAGGGGACCCCATATAGCAATCAGCCCCAGCATTTT NA TRBJ1-5 TRBV25-1 TRBD1
CASSGLAGGHYNEQFF TGTGCCAGCTCAGGACTAGCGGGGGGCCACTACAATGAGCAGTTCTTC NA TRBJ2-1 TRBV18 TRBD2
CASSWDRSNQPQHF TGTGCCAGCAGTTGGGACAGGAGCAATCAGCCCCAGCATTTT NA TRBJ1-5 TRBV2 TRBD1
CASSYDPAPLHYTF TGTGCCAGCAGTTACGATCCCGCCCCTTTACACTACACCTTC few TRBJ1-2 TRBV6-5 NA
CASSDRGGHGGYTF TGTGCCAGCAGTGACCGAGGAGGCCATGGGGGCTACACCTTC once TRBJ1-2 TRBV25-1 NA
CASSVAGGRGDTQYF TGTGCCAGCAGCGTAGCGGGAGGCCGGGGAGATACGCAGTATTTT NA TRBJ2-3 TRBV9 TRBD2
CAWNGRSSRNEQFF TGTGCCTGGAACGGGAGGAGTTCGAGGAATGAGCAGTTCTTC NA TRBJ2-1 TRBV30 TRBD2
CASSLVNSGGVNEQFF TGCGCCAGCAGCTTGGTTAATAGCGGGGGGGTAAATGAGCAGTTCTTC NA TRBJ2-1 TRBV5-1 TRBD2
CASMGQPGGYGYTF TGTGCCAGCATGGGACAGCCAGGGGGCTATGGCTACACCTTC NA TRBJ1-2 TRBV6-5 TRBD1